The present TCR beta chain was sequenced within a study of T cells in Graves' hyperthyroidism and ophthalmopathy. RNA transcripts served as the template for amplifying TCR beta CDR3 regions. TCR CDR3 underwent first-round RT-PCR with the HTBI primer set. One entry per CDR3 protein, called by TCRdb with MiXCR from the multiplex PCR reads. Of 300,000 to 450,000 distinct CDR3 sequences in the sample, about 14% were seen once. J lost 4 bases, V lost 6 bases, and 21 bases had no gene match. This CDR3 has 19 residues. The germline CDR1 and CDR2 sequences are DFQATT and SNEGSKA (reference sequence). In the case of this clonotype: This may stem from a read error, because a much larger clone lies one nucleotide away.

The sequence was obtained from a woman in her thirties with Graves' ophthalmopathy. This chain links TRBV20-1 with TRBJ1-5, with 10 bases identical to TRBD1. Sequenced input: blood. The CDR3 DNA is TGCAGTGCAACTACCGGGACAGGGGCCACCCCGGGCTTTAATCAGCCCCAGCATTTT. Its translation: CSATTGTGATPGFNQPQHF.